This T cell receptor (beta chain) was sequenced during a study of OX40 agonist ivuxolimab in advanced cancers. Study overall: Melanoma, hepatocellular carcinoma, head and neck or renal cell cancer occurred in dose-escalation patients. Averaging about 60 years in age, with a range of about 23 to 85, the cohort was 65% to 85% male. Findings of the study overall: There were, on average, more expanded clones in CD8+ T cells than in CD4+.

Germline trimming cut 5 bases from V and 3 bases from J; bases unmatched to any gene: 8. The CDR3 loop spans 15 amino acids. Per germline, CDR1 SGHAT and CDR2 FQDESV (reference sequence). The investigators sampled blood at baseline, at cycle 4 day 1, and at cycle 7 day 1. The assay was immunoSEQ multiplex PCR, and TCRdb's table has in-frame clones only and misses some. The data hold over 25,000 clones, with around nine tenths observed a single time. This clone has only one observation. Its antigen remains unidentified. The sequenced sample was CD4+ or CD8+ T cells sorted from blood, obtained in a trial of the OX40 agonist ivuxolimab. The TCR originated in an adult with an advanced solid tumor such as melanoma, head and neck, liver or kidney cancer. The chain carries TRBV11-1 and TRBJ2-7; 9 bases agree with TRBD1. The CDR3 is CASSPSGTGFYEQYF. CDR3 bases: TGTGCCAGCAGCCCTTCGGGGACAGGGTTCTACGAGCAGTACTTC.